The source of this T cell receptor beta chain is a study of cytomegalovirus exposure and HLA in healthy donors. About the study: The roughly 120 validation repertoires were reported in a later analysis to have been generated on the same platform as the roughly 720 first-cohort repertoires. Findings and limits, study-wide: The tendency of first-cohort TCR clusters to co-occur in the 130 or so validation repertoires was identified by a subsequent analysis. Rare TCR sequences predominated, though certain public TCRs were found in many donors.

J lost 3 bases, V lost 2 bases, and 7 bases had no gene match. CDR1 and CDR2 (germline): LGHNT, FRNRAP. There are 16 residues in the CDR3. The repertoire was sequenced with immunoSEQ multiplex PCR; TCRdb's copy has only in-frame clones and lacks some. Of approximately 210,000 clones in the sample, around 88% are singletons; the top ten hold over 1.3%. To note about this clone: Its antigen is not identified.

The source material was PBMCs. The TCR comes from a woman aged 18 to 35 in good health and CMV-seronegative. The chain carries TRBV12-5 and TRBJ2-1, with 7 nucleotides matching TRBD2. CDR3 residues: CASGLSSGILYNEQFF. Written as DNA, the CDR3 is TGTGCTAGTGGTTTGTCAAGCGGGATACTCTACAATGAGCAGTTCTTC.